This TCR beta chain was profiled in a study of blood T cell repertoires in COVID-19. About the research overall: Some COVID-19 samples were acute and others convalescent; all came from the United States, Italy and Spain. Sources were T cells, B-cell-depleted T cells, or PBMCs; the material itself was cDNA or gDNA.

This clone was observed a single time. V lost 8 bases and J 0 bases, leaving 4 bases between the germline ends. The germline V gene encodes CDR1 MNHEY and CDR2 SVGAGI. CDR3 length equals 11 residues. The assay was immunoSEQ multiplex PCR, and TCRdb's table has in-frame clones only and misses some. The sample includes roughly 33,000 clones, approximately 91% of them seen just once. The material sequenced was peripheral blood. V and J are TRBV6-5 and TRBJ1-1, with no clear D. The source of this sequence is a human donor in a cohort sampled during active COVID-19. Written as DNA, the CDR3 is TGTGCCAGCCACATGAACACTGAAGCTTTCTTT. This sequence encodes CASHMNTEAFF.